This T cell receptor beta chain is from a study of blood T cells in healthy people across ages. Comment on this clonotype: What it binds is not known.

Germline V lookup: CDR1 MDHEN, CDR2 SYDVKM. This CDR3 has 16 residues. V shed 6 bases, J shed 0 bases, and the junction held 8 bases outside the gene matches. Study-wide findings and caveats: It was held that the diversity estimates obtained from one million T cells were underestimates.

Sample-barcoded 5' priming and a J-beta primer mix drove a second PCR of roughly 7 to 11 cycles. TCRdb reprocessed the 5' RACE reads with MiXCR, giving one entry per CDR3 protein. The sample carries roughly 830,000 distinct CDR3 sequences, less than 80% recorded once. Sequencing used blood. The sequence derives from a man aged 25 to 40 in good health. The chain recombines TRBV28 with TRBJ1-3, with 7 bases fitting TRBD1. The CDR3 DNA sequence: TGTGCCAGCAGCTTACCGGACAGGAGCTCTGGAAACACCATATATTTT. This encodes CASSLPDRSSGNTIYF.